This TCR beta chain derives from a study of shared clonotypes between healthy human individuals. General observations from the study: As a rule, naive subsets had a larger estimated richness than memory subsets.

The table came from immunoSEQ multiplex PCR; TCRdb's copy has only in-frame clones and leaves some out. The table has about 590,000 clones, around 95% seen once. V was pared by 0 bases and J by 9 bases, with 6 bases between. The CDR3 contains 12 residues. Germline V gene data show CDR1 as SGHAT and CDR2 as FQNNGV. On this clone itself: Its antigen is still unknown.

As defined, naive CD8 cells were CD45RO-negative and positively selected for CCR7, with terminally differentiated effector memory CD45RA+ cells excluded. The chain carries TRBV11-2 and TRBJ2-1; D gene ambiguous. The specimen was naive CD8+ T cells sorted from blood. The TCR comes from a woman between 25 and 40 years old in good health. The CDR3, as DNA: TGTGCCAGCAGCTTAGATCAGCCTGAGCAGTTCTTC. It codes for CASSLDQPEQFF.